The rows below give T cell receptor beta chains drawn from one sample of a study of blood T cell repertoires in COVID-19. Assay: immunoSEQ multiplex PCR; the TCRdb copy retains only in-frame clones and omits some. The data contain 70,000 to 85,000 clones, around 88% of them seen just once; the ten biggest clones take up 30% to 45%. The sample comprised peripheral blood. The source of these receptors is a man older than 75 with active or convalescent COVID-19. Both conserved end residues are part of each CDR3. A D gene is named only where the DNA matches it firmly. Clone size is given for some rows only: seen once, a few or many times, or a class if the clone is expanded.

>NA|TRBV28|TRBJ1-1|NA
CASSFPGALNTEAFF
TGTGCCAGCAGTTTTCCCGGAGCCTTGAACACTGAAGCTTTCTTT
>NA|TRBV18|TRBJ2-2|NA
CASSPFDRSNTGELFF
TGTGCCAGCTCACCATTTGACAGATCGAACACCGGGGAGCTGTTTTTT
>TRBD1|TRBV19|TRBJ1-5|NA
CASSYFHGTDNQPQHF
TGTGCCAGTAGTTACTTTCACGGGACAGACAATCAGCCCCAGCATTTT
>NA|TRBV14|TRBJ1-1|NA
CASSQDGRTKRTEAFF
TGTGCCAGCAGCCAAGACGGGAGGACAAAGAGGACTGAAGCTTTCTTT
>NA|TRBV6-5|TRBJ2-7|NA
CASRREYPYEQYF
TGTGCCAGCAGACGCGAGTACCCCTACGAGCAGTACTTC
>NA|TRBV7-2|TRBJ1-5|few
CASSLAAQGYQPQHF
TGTGCCAGCAGCTTAGCGGCCCAGGGATATCAGCCCCAGCATTTT
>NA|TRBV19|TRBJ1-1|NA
CASSIRAGSMNTEAFF
TGTGCCAGTAGTATTCGGGCGGGGTCAATGAACACTGAAGCTTTCTTT
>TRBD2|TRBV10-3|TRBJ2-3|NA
CAISVRGLASAKSTDTQYF
TGTGCCATCAGTGTTCGGGGACTAGCTTCGGCTAAGAGCACAGATACGCAGTATTTT
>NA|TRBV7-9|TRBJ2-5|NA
CASSFVTEPQETQYF
TGTGCCAGCAGCTTCGTCACAGAACCCCAAGAGACCCAGTACTTC
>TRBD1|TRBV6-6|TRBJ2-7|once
CASRLGQGIHEQYF
TGTGCCAGCAGACTCGGACAGGGGATCCACGAGCAGTACTTC
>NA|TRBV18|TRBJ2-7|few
CASSPERGRESGQYF
TGTGCCAGCTCACCAGAGAGAGGCCGTGAGTCTGGGCAGTACTTC
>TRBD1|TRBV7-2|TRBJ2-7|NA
CASSPWTGSFYEQYF
TGTGCCAGCAGCCCCTGGACAGGGTCCTTCTACGAGCAGTACTTC
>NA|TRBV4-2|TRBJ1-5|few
CASSQELAGVGQPQHF
TGTGCCAGCAGCCAAGAACTGGCAGGGGTGGGTCAGCCCCAGCATTTT
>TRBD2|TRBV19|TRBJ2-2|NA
CASSTPRDYVNTGELFF
TGTGCCAGTAGTACCCCTCGGGACTATGTAAACACCGGGGAGCTGTTTTTT
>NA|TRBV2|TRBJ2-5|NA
CASSEGGPQYF
TGTGCCAGCAGTGAAGGCGGGCCTCAGTACTTC
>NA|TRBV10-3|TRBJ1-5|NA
CAIGTGEGGSNQPQHF
TGTGCCATTGGGACTGGGGAGGGGGGTAGCAATCAGCCCCAGCATTTT
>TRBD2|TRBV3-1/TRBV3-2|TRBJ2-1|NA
CASSQVLAGEVHNEQFF
TGTGCCAGCAGCCAAGTCCTAGCGGGAGAGGTCCACAATGAGCAGTTCTTC
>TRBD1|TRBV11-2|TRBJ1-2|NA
CASSLWDRANYGYTF
TGTGCCAGCAGCTTGTGGGACAGGGCTAACTATGGCTACACCTTC
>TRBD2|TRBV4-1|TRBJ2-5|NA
CASSQDVRGGETQYF
TGCGCCAGCAGCCAAGATGTTAGGGGAGGGGAGACCCAGTACTTC
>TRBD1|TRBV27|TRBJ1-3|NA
CASSRGGGGASDTIYF
TGTGCCAGCAGCCGGGGGGGAGGGGGCGCTTCTGACACCATATATTTT
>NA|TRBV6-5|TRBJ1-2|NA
CASSYFQGSYGYTF
TGTGCCAGCAGTTACTTCCAGGGTTCCTATGGCTACACCTTC
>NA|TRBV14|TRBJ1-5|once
CASSRGLNQPQHF
TGTGCCAGCAGCCGCGGGTTGAATCAGCCCCAGCATTTT
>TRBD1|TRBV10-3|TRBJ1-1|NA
CAISAEPGQGARLENTEAFF
TGTGCCATCAGTGCTGAACCGGGACAGGGGGCGCGATTAGAGAACACTGAAGCTTTCTTT
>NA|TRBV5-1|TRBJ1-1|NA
CASSLPRGNRENTEAFF
TGCGCCAGCAGCTTACCCCGAGGTAACAGGGAGAACACTGAAGCTTTCTTT
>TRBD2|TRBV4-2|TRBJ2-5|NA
CASSQGRSSGGAGETQYF
TGTGCCAGCAGCCAAGGGAGGAGTAGCGGGGGGGCCGGAGAGACCCAGTACTTC
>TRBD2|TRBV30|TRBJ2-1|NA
CAWTSGGYNEQFF
TGTGCCTGGACTAGCGGGGGTTACAATGAGCAGTTCTTC
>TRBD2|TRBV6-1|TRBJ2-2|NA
CASSDWVAGAHTGELFF
TGTGCCAGCAGTGATTGGGTAGCGGGGGCCCACACCGGGGAGCTGTTTTTT
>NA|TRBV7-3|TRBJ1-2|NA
CASSPGGGPAGNGYTF
TGTGCCAGCAGCCCCGGGGGGGGGCCGGCAGGAAATGGCTACACCTTC
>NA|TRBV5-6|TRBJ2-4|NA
CASSLAGSSKKNIQYF
TGTGCCAGCAGCTTGGCGGGTAGTTCTAAAAAAAACATTCAGTACTTC
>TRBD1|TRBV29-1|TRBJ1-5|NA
CSVAGGRDQPQHF
TGCAGCGTTGCAGGGGGCCGCGATCAGCCCCAGCATTTT
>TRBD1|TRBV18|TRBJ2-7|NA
CASSPGQVHEQYF
TGTGCCAGCTCACCCGGACAGGTTCACGAGCAGTACTTC
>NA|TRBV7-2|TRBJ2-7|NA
CASSLGRQSYEQYF
TGTGCCAGCAGCTTGGGGAGGCAATCCTACGAGCAGTACTTC
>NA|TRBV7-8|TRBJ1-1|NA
CASSLGMWEAVNTEAFF
TGTGCCAGCAGCTTAGGTATGTGGGAGGCAGTGAACACTGAAGCTTTCTTT
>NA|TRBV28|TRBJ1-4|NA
CASGAGAGYATNEKLFF
TGTGCCAGCGGAGCTGGAGCGGGCTACGCAACTAATGAAAAACTGTTTTTT
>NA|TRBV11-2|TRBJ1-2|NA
CASSSIMGLYGYTF
TGTGCCAGCAGCTCAATAATGGGACTGTATGGCTACACCTTC
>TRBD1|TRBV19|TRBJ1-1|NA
CASSPEQGLSKGTEAFF
TGTGCCAGTAGCCCAGAACAGGGGCTGAGCAAGGGGACTGAAGCTTTCTTT
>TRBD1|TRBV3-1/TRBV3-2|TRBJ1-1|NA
CASSHLIWGQGDDTEAFF
TGTGCCAGCAGCCACCTCATATGGGGACAGGGAGACGACACTGAAGCTTTCTTT
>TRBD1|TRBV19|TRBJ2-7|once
CASSIDTGQGWSYEQYF
TGTGCCAGTAGTATCGACACCGGACAGGGGTGGTCCTACGAGCAGTACTTC
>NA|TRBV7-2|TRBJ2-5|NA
CASSLRVVLDETQYF
TGTGCCAGCAGCTTACGGGTGGTCCTCGATGAGACCCAGTACTTC
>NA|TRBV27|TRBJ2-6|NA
CASSLGGSGANVLTF
TGTGCCAGCAGCCTAGGGGGCTCTGGGGCCAACGTCCTGACTTTC
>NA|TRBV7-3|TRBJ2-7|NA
CASSLNRDTEQYF
TGTGCCAGCAGCTTAAATAGGGACACAGAGCAGTACTTC
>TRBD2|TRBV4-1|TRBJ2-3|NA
CASSQPFTSGRAKDTQYF
TGCGCCAGCAGCCAGCCCTTTACTAGCGGGAGGGCCAAAGATACGCAGTATTTT
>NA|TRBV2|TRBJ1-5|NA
CASSSVWNQPQHF
TGTGCCAGCTCTTCGGTATGGAATCAGCCCCAGCATTTT
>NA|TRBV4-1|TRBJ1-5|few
CASSQDPNQPQHF
TGCGCCAGCAGCCAAGATCCTAATCAGCCCCAGCATTTT
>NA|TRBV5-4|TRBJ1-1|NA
CASSARGQLNTEAFF
TGTGCCAGCAGCGCCCGCGGGCAGTTGAACACTGAAGCTTTCTTT
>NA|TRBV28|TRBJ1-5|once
CASSPKGSGRPQHF
TGTGCCAGCAGCCCTAAAGGGTCCGGGAGGCCCCAGCATTTT
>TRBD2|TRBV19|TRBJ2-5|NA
CASSQAGGLTQYF
TGTGCCAGTAGTCAAGCGGGAGGTCTCACCCAGTACTTC
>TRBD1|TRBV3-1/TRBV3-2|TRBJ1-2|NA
CASSQVDRGSGYTF
TGTGCCAGCAGCCAAGTTGACAGGGGGTCTGGCTACACCTTC
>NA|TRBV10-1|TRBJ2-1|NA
CASSKGLWYNEQFF
TGCGCCAGCAGTAAGGGACTCTGGTACAATGAGCAGTTCTTC
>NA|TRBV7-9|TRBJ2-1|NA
CASSTPLSSYNEQFF
TGTGCCAGCAGCACCCCTCTGAGCTCCTACAATGAGCAGTTCTTC
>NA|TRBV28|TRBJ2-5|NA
CASSFLKIDRRETQYF
TGTGCCAGCAGTTTTTTGAAGATTGACAGGCGAGAGACCCAGTACTTC
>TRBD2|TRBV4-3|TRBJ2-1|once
CASSPFVVAGINEQFF
TGCGCCAGCAGCCCATTTGTGGTAGCGGGTATAAATGAGCAGTTCTTC